This T cell receptor (beta chain) originates from a study of T-cell memory formation after mild COVID-19. Study-wide points: Later expanders leaned CD4+, whereas clones that contracted between day 15 and 85 were balanced CD4/CD8. Nothing confirmed that second-wave clones peaking on day 37 were specific for SARS-CoV-2.

Concerning this clonotype itself: As yet, its antigen is unknown.

V lost 0 bases and J 1 base, leaving 12 bases between the germline ends. This CDR3 comprises 15 residues. In germline, CDR1 is DFQATT, CDR2 SNEGSKA (reference sequence). TCRdb ran MiXCR on the 5' RACE reads and lists one entry per CDR3 protein. The data contain around 140,000 distinct CDR3 sequences, 5.5% to 7% of them singletons. Sequencing used PBMCs or a T cell subset sorted from them (not recorded which). J is TRBJ2-5 and V is TRBV20-1; no clear D gene. The sequence came from an adult woman who had mild COVID-19 (a few samples of this study predate the infection). Cell type and time point are not known. CDR3 DNA: TGCAGTGCTAGAGAGACCTTTTGGGCCCAAGAGACCCAGTACTTC. Protein sequence: CSARETFWAQETQYF.